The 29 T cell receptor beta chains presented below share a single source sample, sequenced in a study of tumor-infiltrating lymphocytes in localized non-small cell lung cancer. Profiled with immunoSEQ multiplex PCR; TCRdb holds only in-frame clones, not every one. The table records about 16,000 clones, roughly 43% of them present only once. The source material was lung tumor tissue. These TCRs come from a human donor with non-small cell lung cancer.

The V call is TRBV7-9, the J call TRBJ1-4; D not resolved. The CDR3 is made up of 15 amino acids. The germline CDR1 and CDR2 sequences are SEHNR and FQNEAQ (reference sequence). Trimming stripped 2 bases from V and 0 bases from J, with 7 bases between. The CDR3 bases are TGTGCCAGCAGCTTATTAGCTGCAACTAATGAAAAACTGTTTTTT. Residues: CASSLLAATNEKLFF.

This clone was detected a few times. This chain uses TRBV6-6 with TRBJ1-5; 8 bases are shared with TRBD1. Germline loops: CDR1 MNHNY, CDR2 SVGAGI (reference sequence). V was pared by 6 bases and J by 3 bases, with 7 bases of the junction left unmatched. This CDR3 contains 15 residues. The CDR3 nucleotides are TGTGCCAGCAGCTCCGGACAGGGCAACAATCAGCCCCAGCATTTT. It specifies CASSSGQGNNQPQHF.

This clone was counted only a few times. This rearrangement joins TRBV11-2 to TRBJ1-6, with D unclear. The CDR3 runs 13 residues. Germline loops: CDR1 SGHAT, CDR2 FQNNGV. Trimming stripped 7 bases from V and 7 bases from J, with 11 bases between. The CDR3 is CASTRAANSPLHF. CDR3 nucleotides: TGTGCCAGCACCCGGGCAGCCAATTCACCCCTCCACTTT.

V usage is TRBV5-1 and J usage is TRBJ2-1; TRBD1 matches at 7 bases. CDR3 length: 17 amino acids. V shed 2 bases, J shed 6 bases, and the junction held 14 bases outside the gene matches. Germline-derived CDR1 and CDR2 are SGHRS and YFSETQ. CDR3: CASSFKYSGTEGNEQFF. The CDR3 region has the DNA TGCGCCAGCAGCTTCAAATACTCCGGGACAGAGGGCAATGAGCAGTTCTTC.

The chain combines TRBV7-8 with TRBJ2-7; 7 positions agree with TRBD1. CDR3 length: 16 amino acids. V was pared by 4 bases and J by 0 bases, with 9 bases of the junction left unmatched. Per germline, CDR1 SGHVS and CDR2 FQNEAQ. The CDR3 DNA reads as TGTGCCAGCAGCTCATCCCCCCGGGACAGCTCCTACGAGCAGTACTTC. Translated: CASSSSPRDSSYEQYF.

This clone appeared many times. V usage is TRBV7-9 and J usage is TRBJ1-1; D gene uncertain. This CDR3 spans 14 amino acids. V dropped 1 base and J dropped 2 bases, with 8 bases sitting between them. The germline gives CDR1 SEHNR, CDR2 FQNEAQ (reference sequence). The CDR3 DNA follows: TGTGCCAGCAGCTTAGGGGCGGGAAACACTGAAGCTTTCTTT. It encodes CASSLGAGNTEAFF.

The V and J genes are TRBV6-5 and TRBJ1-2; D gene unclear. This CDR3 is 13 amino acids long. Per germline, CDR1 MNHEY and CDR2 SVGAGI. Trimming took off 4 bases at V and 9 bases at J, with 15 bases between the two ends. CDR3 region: CASSFGPGRSYTF. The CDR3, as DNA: TGTGCCAGCAGTTTTGGACCAGGAAGGAGCTACACCTTC.

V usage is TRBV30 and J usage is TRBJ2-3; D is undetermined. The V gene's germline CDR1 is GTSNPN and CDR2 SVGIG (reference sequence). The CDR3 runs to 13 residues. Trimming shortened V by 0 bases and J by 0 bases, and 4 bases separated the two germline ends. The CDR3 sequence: CAWSVRSTDTQYF. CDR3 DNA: TGTGCCTGGAGTGTACGGAGCACAGATACGCAGTATTTT.

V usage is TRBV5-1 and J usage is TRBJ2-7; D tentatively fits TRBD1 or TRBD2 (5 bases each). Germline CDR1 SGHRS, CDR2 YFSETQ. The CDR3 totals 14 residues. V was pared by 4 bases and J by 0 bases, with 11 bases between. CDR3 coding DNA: TGCGCCAGCAGCCTCCTGGGGGACTCCTACGAGCAGTACTTC. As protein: CASSLLGDSYEQYF.

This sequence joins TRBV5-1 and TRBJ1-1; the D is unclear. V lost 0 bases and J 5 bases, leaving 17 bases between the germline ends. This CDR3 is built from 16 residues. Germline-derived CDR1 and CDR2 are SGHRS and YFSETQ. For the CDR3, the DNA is TGCGCCAGCAGCTTGGCCGCGTGGCAGCTTGGGACTGAAGCTTTCTTT. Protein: CASSLAAWQLGTEAFF.

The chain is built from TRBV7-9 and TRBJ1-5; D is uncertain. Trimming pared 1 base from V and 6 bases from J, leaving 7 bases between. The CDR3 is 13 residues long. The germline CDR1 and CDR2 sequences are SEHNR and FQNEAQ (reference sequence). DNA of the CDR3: TGTGCCAGCAGCTTAGGGGGAACTCAGCCCCAGCATTTT. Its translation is CASSLGGTQPQHF. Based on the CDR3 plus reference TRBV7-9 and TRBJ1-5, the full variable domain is DTGVSQNPRHKITKRGQNVTFRCDPISEHNRLYWYRQTLGQGPEFLTYFQNEAQLEKSRLLSDRFSAERPKGSFSTLEIQRTEQGDSAMYLCASSLGGTQPQHFGDGTRLSIL.

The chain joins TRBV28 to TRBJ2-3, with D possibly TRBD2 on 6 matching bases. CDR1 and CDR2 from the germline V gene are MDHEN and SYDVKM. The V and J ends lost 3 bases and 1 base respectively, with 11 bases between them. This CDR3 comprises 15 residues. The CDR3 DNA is TGTGCCAGCAGTTTTGCTAGCGCTCGCACAGATACGCAGTATTTT. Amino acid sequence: CASSFASARTDTQYF.

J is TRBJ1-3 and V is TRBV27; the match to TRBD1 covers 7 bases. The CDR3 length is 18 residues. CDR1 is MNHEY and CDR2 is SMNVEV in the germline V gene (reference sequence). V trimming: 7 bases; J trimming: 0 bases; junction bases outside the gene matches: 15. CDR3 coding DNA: TGTGCCAGCACCACACCTCCGGAGGGACAGTTCTCTGGAAACACCATATATTTT. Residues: CASTTPPEGQFSGNTIYF.

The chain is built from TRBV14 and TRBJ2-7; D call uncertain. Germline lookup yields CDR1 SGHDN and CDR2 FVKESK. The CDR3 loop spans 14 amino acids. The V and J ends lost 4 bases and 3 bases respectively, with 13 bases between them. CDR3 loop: CASSRSQAYYEQYF. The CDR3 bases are TGTGCCAGCAGCCGGAGCCAGGCCTACTACGAGCAGTACTTC.

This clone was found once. In nucleotides, the CDR3 is TGTGCCAGCAGAAATATTATGCGGGGGGTCTATGGCTACACCTTC. It yields the protein CASRNIMRGVYGYTF. The V gene is TRBV5-6, the J gene TRBJ1-2; D might be TRBD1 (5 bases). The CDR3 length is 15 residues. The germline V gene encodes CDR1 SGHDT and CDR2 YYEEEE. Trimming cost V 5 bases and J 4 bases, with 18 bases left between them.

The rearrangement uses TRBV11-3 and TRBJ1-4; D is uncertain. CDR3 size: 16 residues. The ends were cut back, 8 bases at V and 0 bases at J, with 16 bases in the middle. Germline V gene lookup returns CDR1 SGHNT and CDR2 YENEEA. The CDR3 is CASPRHSSPTNEKLFF. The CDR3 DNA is TGTGCCAGCCCCCGACACAGTTCCCCAACTAATGAAAAACTGTTTTTT.

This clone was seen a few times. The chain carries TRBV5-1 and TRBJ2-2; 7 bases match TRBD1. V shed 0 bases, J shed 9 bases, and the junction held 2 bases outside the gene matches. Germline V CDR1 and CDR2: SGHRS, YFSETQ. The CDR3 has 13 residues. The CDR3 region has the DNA TGCGCCAGCAGCTTGGAGGGGGCGTGGGAGCTGTTTTTT. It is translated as CASSLEGAWELFF.

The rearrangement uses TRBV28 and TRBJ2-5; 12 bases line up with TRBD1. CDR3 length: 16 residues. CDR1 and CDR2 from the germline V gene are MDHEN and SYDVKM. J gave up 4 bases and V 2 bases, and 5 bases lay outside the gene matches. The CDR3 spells CASSLTRDRGRETQYF. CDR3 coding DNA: TGTGCCAGCAGTTTAACCCGGGACAGGGGGCGAGAGACCCAGTACTTC.

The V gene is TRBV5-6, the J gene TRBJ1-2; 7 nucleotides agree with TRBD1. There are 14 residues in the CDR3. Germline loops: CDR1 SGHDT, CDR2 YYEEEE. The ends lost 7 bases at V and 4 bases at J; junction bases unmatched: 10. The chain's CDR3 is CASGRTGTVYGYTF. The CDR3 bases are TGTGCCAGCGGACGGACCGGGACAGTCTATGGCTACACCTTC. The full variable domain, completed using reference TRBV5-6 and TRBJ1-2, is DAGVTQSPTHLIKTRGQQVTLRCSPKSGHDTVSWYQQALGQGPQFIFQYYEEEERQRGNFPDRFSGHQFPNYSSELNVNALLLGDSALYLCASGRTGTVYGYTFGSGTRLTVV.

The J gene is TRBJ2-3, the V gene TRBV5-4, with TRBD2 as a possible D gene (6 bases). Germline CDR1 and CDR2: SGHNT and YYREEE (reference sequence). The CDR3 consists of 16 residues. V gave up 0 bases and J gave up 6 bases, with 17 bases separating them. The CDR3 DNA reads TGTGCCAGCAGCTTGGAAACGGTCCATGGAGGGGATACGCAGTATTTT. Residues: CASSLETVHGGDTQYF.

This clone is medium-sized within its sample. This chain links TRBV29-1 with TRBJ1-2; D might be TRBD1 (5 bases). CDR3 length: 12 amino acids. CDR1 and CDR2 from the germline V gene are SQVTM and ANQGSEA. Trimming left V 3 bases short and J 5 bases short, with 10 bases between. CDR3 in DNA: TGCAGCGTTGAGGGGGTTCCTTATGGCTACACCTTC. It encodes CSVEGVPYGYTF.

This CDR3 reads CASSPRTVTDSPLHF. DNA of the CDR3: TGTGCCAGCTCACCACGGACAGTCACCGATTCACCCCTCCACTTT. This rearrangement joins TRBV18 to TRBJ1-6; the D gene is possibly TRBD1 (6 bases). Germline loops: CDR1 KGHSH, CDR2 LQKENI. The CDR3 extends over 15 amino acids. V was trimmed by 1 base and J by 8 bases, leaving 12 bases between them.

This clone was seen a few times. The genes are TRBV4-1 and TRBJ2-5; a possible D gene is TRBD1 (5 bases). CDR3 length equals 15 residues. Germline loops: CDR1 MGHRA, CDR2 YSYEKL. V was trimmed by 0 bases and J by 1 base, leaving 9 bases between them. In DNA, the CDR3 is TGCGCCAGCAGCCAAGATCCCCAGGGCCAAGAGACCCAGTACTTC. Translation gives CASSQDPQGQETQYF.

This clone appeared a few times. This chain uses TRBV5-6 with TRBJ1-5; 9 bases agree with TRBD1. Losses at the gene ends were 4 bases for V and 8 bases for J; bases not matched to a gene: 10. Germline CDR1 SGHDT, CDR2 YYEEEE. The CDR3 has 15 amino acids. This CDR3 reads CASSGGQGVSEPQHF. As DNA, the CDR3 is TGTGCCAGCAGCGGGGGACAGGGAGTTTCGGAGCCCCAGCATTTT. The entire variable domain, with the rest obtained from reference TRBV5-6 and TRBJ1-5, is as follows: DAGVTQSPTHLIKTRGQQVTLRCSPKSGHDTVSWYQQALGQGPQFIFQYYEEEERQRGNFPDRFSGHQFPNYSSELNVNALLLGDSALYLCASSGGQGVSEPQHFGDGTRLSIL.

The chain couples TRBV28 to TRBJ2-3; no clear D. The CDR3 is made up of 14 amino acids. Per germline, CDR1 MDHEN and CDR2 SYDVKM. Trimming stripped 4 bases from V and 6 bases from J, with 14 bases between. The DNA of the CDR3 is TGTGCCAGCAGTTCCCATTTTGTTGGGGATACGCAGTATTTT. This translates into CASSSHFVGDTQYF.

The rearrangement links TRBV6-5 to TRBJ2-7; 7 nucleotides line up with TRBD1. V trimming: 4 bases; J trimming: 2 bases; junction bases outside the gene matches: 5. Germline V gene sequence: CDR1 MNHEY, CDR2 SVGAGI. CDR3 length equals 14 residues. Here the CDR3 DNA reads TGTGCCAGCAGTTCAACAGGGGTGACCTACGAGCAGTACTTC. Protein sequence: CASSSTGVTYEQYF.

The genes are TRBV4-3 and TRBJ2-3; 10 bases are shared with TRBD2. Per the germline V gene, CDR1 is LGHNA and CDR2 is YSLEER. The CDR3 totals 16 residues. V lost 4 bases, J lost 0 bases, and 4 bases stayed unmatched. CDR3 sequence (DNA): TGCGCCAGCAGCCTACTAGCGGGATTTAGCACAGATACGCAGTATTTT. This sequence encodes CASSLLAGFSTDTQYF.

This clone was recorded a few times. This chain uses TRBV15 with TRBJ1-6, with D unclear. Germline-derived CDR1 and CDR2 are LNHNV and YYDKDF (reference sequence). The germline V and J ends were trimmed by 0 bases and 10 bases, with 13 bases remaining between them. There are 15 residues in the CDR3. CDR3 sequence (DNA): TGTGCCACCAGCAGAGAACAAGCGACCTGGTCACCCCTCCACTTT. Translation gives CATSREQATWSPLHF.

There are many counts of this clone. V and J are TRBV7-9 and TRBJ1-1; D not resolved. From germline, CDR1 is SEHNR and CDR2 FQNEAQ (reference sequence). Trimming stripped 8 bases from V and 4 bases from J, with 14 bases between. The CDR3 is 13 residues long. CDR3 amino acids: CASSRDRGTEAFF. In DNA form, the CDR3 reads TGTGCCAGCTCGCGCGACCGGGGCACTGAAGCTTTCTTT.